One T cell receptor (beta chain) is described in this entry. Its target is not known. The data were obtained in a study of blood T cells in healthy people across ages. Extracted total RNA amounted to at least 5.5 micrograms for each sample. Study outcomes and limitations: Lack of knowledge of donor CMV status possibly confounded expanded clonotype changes. Diversity estimated from one million T cells was considered an underestimate.

The germline V gene has CDR1 SNHLY and CDR2 FYNNEI. Between the trimmed V and J ends, which lost 7 bases and 6 bases, there was a span of 13 bases. The CDR3 loop spans 13 amino acids. The second PCR ran about 7 to 12 cycles with a sample-barcoded 5' primer and J-beta primers. Every individual sample yielded 2.5 million or more paired-end reads (each containing CDR3). TCRdb fed the 5' RACE reads into MiXCR, producing one record per CDR3 protein. The data contain 1.5 million or so distinct CDR3 sequences, about 42% of them singletons. The clonotype comes from a woman aged 18-29 years in good health. The sample was blood. V and J are TRBV2 and TRBJ2-1, with D perhaps given as TRBD1 or TRBD2 (6 bases each). The CDR3 sequence is CASITGAVNEQFF. Here the CDR3 DNA reads TGTGCCAGCATAACGGGGGCTGTCAATGAGCAGTTCTTC.